Each of the 20 T cell receptor beta chains below was sequenced from the same sample in a study of regulatory T cells in long-lasting Graves disease. Stated time point: newly diagnosed GD, antithyroid drugs for less than 3 months. PBMCs were the source of the RNA used for TCR sequencing. HTBI primers from iRepertoire and Arm-PCR of CDR3 regions yielded the TCR beta libraries. TCRdb itself ran the multiplex PCR reads through MiXCR, one entry per CDR3 protein. The sample includes hundreds of thousands of distinct CDR3 sequences, roughly 14% seen only once; the top ten take 8.5% to 10%. These records were also assigned to another study, of T cells in Graves' hyperthyroidism and ophthalmopathy.

This specimen consisted of peripheral blood mononuclear cells (PBMCs), obtained at new diagnosis, from a patient treated with antithyroid drugs. The receptors were gathered from a man aged 25-45 years with Graves disease.

The table lists this clonotype with many counts. The rearrangement uses TRBV12-3 or TRBV12-4 and TRBJ1-3; D is unresolved. The CDR3 loop spans 11 amino acids. V was cut by 1 base and J by 6 bases, with 1 base left in between. In DNA form, the CDR3 reads TGTGCCAGCAGTTTAGTAAACACCATATATTTT. The encoded protein is CASSLVNTIYF.

This clonotype was seen ten or more times. The chain has TRBV7-3 and TRBJ2-7, with 8 bases that match TRBD2. The CDR3 has 14 amino acids. The trim removed 5 bases at V and 7 bases at J, leaving 10 bases unmatched. Germline CDR1 SGHTA, CDR2 FQGTGA. This CDR3 reads CASSHSGTASEQYF. Here the CDR3 DNA reads TGTGCCAGCAGCCATAGCGGGACGGCTTCGGAGCAGTACTTC. Full variable domain (outside the CDR3, taken from reference TRBV7-3 and TRBJ2-7): GAGVSQTPSNKVTEKGKYVELRCDPISGHTALYWYRQSLGQGPEFLIYFQGTGAADDSGLPNDRFFAVRPEGSVSTLKIQRTERGDSAVYLCASSHSGTASEQYFGPGTRLTVT.

The genes are TRBV11-2 and TRBJ2-3, with D perhaps matching TRBD2 (5 bases). CDR3 size: 14 residues. Trimming took 8 bases from V and 10 from J, leaving 22 bases between them. Germline values: CDR1 SGHAT, CDR2 FQNNGV. CDR3 protein: CASGPLGGGDAQYF. The CDR3 nucleotides read TGTGCCAGCGGTCCCCTAGGAGGTGGGGATGCGCAGTATTTT.

The J gene is TRBJ1-2, the V gene TRBV29-1; D may be TRBD1 (5 bases). This CDR3 comprises 14 residues. V was shortened by 5 bases and J by 1 base, with 14 bases between the two germline ends. Germline V gives CDR1 SQVTM, CDR2 ANQGSEA. The CDR3 loop reads CSVYGTVFNYGYTF. The DNA of the CDR3 is TGCAGCGTTTACGGGACTGTTTTTAACTATGGCTACACCTTC.

The sample holds many counts of this clonotype. The rearrangement links TRBV7-2 to TRBJ1-6, with D possibly matching TRBD1 (5 bases). This CDR3 is built from 12 residues. With 5 bases removed from V and 12 bases from J, the gap between germline ends came to 11 bases. Per the germline V gene, CDR1 is SGHTA and CDR2 is FQGNSA. The CDR3 protein is CASSPGGEPLHF. Here the CDR3 DNA reads TGTGCCAGCAGCCCCGGGGGGGAACCCCTCCACTTT.

This clonotype came up many times. J is TRBJ1-4 and V is TRBV7-9; D unresolved. The CDR3 is 14 residues long. The V and J ends lost 2 bases and 5 bases respectively, with 9 bases between them. Germline CDR1 SEHNR, CDR2 FQNEAQ (reference sequence). CDR3 sequence reads: CASSLLRTNEKLFF. DNA for the CDR3: TGTGCCAGCAGCTTACTCCGTACGAATGAAAAACTGTTTTTT.

The table lists this clonotype with many counts. This chain joins TRBV29-1 and TRBJ2-5, with 11 bases that match TRBD2. Germline V CDR1 and CDR2: SQVTM, ANQGSEA. Trimming at V came to 1 base and at J to 4 bases, leaving 8 bases not matched to a gene. The CDR3 is 16 residues long. The CDR3 region has the DNA TGCAGCGTTGAAGGGCTAGCGGGAGGAAAGGGAGAGACCCAGTACTTC. It is translated as CSVEGLAGGKGETQYF.

Many counts were recorded for this clonotype. The chain couples TRBV12-3 or TRBV12-4 to TRBJ2-5; perhaps TRBD1 as D (6 bases). There are 14 residues in the CDR3. V lost 4 bases and J 5 bases, leaving 14 bases between the germline ends. The chain's CDR3 is CASSSVDQGETQYF. The CDR3 coding sequence is TGTGCCAGCAGTTCCGTCGACCAGGGGGAGACCCAGTACTTC.

The chain employs TRBV3-1 and TRBJ2-2; D remains ambiguous. Trimming removed 5 bases from V and 4 bases from J, with 8 bases in between. This CDR3 has 13 residues. Germline lookup yields CDR1 LGHDT and CDR2 YNNKEL (reference sequence). As DNA, the CDR3 is TGTGCCAGCAGCGCCTCGGCCACCGGGGAGCTGTTTTTT. Residues: CASSASATGELFF.

This clonotype has a handful of counts. The chain carries TRBV5-1 and TRBJ2-2; D gene ambiguous. Germline V gene lookup returns CDR1 SGHRS and CDR2 YFSETQ. The germline V and J ends were trimmed by 5 bases and 4 bases, with 9 bases remaining between them. The CDR3 loop spans 13 amino acids. The CDR3 sequence is CASRGVGTGELFF. DNA for the CDR3: TGCGCCAGCAGGGGTGTCGGCACCGGGGAGCTGTTTTTT.

This clonotype was seen repeatedly, ten times or more. The rearrangement joins TRBV20-1 to TRBJ2-7; tentative D call: TRBD2 (6 bases). The CDR3 is made up of 16 amino acids. Per germline, CDR1 DFQATT and CDR2 SNEGSKA (reference sequence). Between the trimmed V and J ends, which lost 3 bases and 0 bases, there was a span of 18 bases. The CDR3 region is CSASQEGRPNSYEQYF. The CDR3 nucleotides are TGCAGTGCTAGCCAGGAGGGGCGACCCAACTCCTACGAGCAGTACTTC.

At least ten counts were recorded for this clonotype. Written as DNA, the CDR3 is TGCGCCAGCAGCCCGAGGGAGCGAGACGATGAGCAGTTCTTC. Translated, it gives CASSPRERDDEQFF. The chain joins TRBV5-1 to TRBJ2-1; tentative D call: TRBD2 (5 bases). V was shortened by 4 bases and J by 8 bases, with 16 bases between the two germline ends. Germline CDR1 SGHRS, CDR2 YFSETQ. CDR3 length: 14 amino acids.

This clonotype has ten or more counts. The chain joins TRBV12-5 to TRBJ2-1; the match to TRBD2 covers 11 bases. J gave up 4 bases and V 5 bases, and 4 bases lay outside the gene matches. CDR3 length: 15 residues. The germline V gene encodes CDR1 LGHNT and CDR2 FRNRAP. CDR3 amino acids: CASGTGTSGYNEQFF. In DNA form, the CDR3 reads TGTGCTAGTGGTACCGGGACTAGCGGTTACAATGAGCAGTTCTTC.

This clonotype came up a few times. The V gene is TRBV30, the J gene TRBJ2-1; 9 bases fit TRBD2. The CDR3 spans 15 residues. Germline CDR1 GTSNPN, CDR2 SVGIG (reference sequence). Losses at the gene ends were 4 bases for V and 6 bases for J; bases not matched to a gene: 10. CDR3 coding DNA: TGTGCCTGGACCTCAATGGGCGGGAGGGCCAATGAGCAGTTCTTC. Translation: CAWTSMGGRANEQFF.

The J gene is TRBJ1-2, the V gene TRBV30; D remains unclear. The V gene's germline CDR1 is GTSNPN and CDR2 SVGIG (reference sequence). V was shortened by 3 bases and J by 8 bases, with 25 bases between the two germline ends. The length of the CDR3 is 16 residues. The CDR3 nucleotides read TGTGCCTGGAGCGACGTCCGAGGACTCTTCCAGGTGGGCTACACCTTC. Amino acids: CAWSDVRGLFQVGYTF.

This clonotype was detected a few times. The chain links TRBV5-6 to TRBJ2-7, with a tentative D call TRBD1 (5 bases). The germline CDR1 and CDR2 sequences are SGHDT and YYEEEE. The CDR3 contains 13 residues. V lost 5 bases, J lost 2 bases, and 11 bases lay in between. Here the CDR3 DNA reads TGTGCCAGCAGTGGTTGGGGCACCTACGAGCAGTACTTC. Protein product: CASSGWGTYEQYF.

This clonotype turned up a few times. The chain couples TRBV9 to TRBJ1-4, with 7 bases aligning to TRBD1. In germline, CDR1 is SGDLS, CDR2 YYNGEE. CDR3 length: 15 amino acids. V shed 0 bases, J shed 3 bases, and the junction held 2 bases outside the gene matches. The CDR3 sequence is CASSVAGTANEKLFF. DNA of the CDR3: TGTGCCAGCAGCGTAGCCGGGACAGCTAATGAAAAACTGTTTTTT.

V is TRBV5-1 and J is TRBJ2-7, with 10 bases matching TRBD1. CDR1 SGHRS and CDR2 YFSETQ come from the germline V gene. V lost 4 bases to trimming and J lost 3 bases; unmatched junction nucleotides: 7. This CDR3 comprises 15 residues. The CDR3 sequence is CASSRGQGVDYEQYF. CDR3 coding DNA: TGCGCCAGCAGCCGAGGACAGGGGGTGGACTACGAGCAGTACTTC.

Comment on this clonotype: A read error is likely here: a far larger clone is one base away. The chain has TRBV7-8 and TRBJ2-1, with TRBD2 as a possible D gene (6 bases). The CDR3 covers 14 residues. Germline V gene sequence: CDR1 SGHVS, CDR2 FQNEAQ. The CDR3 sequence: CASRGLYSYNKQFF. The CDR3 DNA follows: TGTGCCAGCCGGGGACTTTACTCCTACAATAAGCAGTTCTTC.

This clonotype was counted ten times or more. One junction end disagrees with the germline gene, perhaps due to a read error. This chain joins TRBV7-9 and TRBJ2-4; 8 positions agree with TRBD2. Germline values: CDR1 SEHNR, CDR2 FQNEAQ (reference sequence). The CDR3 consists of 14 residues. CDR3 DNA sequence: TGTGCCAGCAGCTTAGGAGTAGCGGGAAACAGTCAGTACTTC. This encodes CASSLGVAGNSQYF.